Sequencing of this T cell receptor (beta chain) was carried out in a study of response to subunit inactivated influenza vaccine. Per the germline V gene, CDR1 is LNHNV and CDR2 is YYDKDF (reference sequence). The CDR3 extends over 17 amino acids. V dropped 0 bases and J dropped 9; count of bases not matched to a gene: 9. Each CDR3 protein gets one entry after TCRdb re-called the RT-PCR reads with MiXCR. Altogether about half a million distinct CDR3 sequences are present, about a tenth being singletons, with the ten largest covering 9.5% to 15%. Points from the study as a whole: Each seasonal influenza vaccination, the authors suggested, recruits few new T cells.

This clonotype was detected only a few times. Its antigen is still unknown. Sample: PBMCs from blood, taken more than 35 days after vaccination. The J gene is TRBJ2-1, the V gene TRBV15, with TRBD2 matching 12 bases. This receptor was obtained from a man aged 45-65 years who received an inactivated influenza vaccine. CDR3 sequence reads: CATSRETSGSGLGEQFF. The CDR3, as DNA: TGTGCCACCAGCAGAGAGACTAGCGGGAGTGGCTTAGGTGAGCAGTTCTTC.